Presented here are 25 T cell receptor beta chains from one specimen sequenced in a study of Ad26.COV2.S vaccination and SARS-CoV-2 variants. TCRdb keeps only in-frame clones here, not all; method: immunoSEQ multiplex PCR. In the table there are tens of thousands of clones, under 90% of which are singletons. Sequencing was performed on peripheral blood, taken after recovery from COVID-19. Receptors originate from a human donor who had recovered from COVID-19.

This chain joins TRBV18 and TRBJ2-1, with TRBD2 matching over 10 bases. J gave up 6 bases and V 0 bases, and 5 bases lay outside the gene matches. Germline-derived CDR1 and CDR2 are KGHSH and LQKENI. The CDR3 sequence is 16 residues long. The CDR3: CASSPPSGLATNEQFF. CDR3 DNA sequence: TGTGCCAGCTCACCACCGTCGGGACTAGCGACCAATGAGCAGTTCTTC.

This chain links TRBV4-1 with TRBJ1-5; 7 bases map to TRBD1. This CDR3 region has 15 residues. Germline assignment: CDR1 MGHRA and CDR2 YSYEKL. Germline trimming cut 2 bases from V and 3 bases from J; bases unmatched to any gene: 4. Here the CDR3 DNA reads TGCGCCAGCAGCCAATCCGACAGGGCCAATCAGCCCCAGCATTTT. Its translation is CASSQSDRANQPQHF.

This clone came up a few times. This rearrangement joins TRBV19 to TRBJ1-1; 7 nucleotides align to TRBD1. The CDR3 loop spans 16 amino acids. V shed 0 bases, J shed 0 bases, and the junction held 4 bases outside the gene matches. The germline gives CDR1 LNHDA, CDR2 SQIVND (reference sequence). CDR3 amino acids: CASSIDQGGMNTEAFF. CDR3 DNA sequence: TGTGCCAGTAGTATAGATCAGGGGGGAATGAACACTGAAGCTTTCTTT.

The V gene is TRBV4-3, the J gene TRBJ1-2, with D unresolved. CDR1 and CDR2 (germline): LGHNA, YSLEER. The CDR3 has 14 amino acids. V gave up 1 base and J gave up 4 bases, with 10 bases separating them. The CDR3 nucleotides are TGCGCCAGCAGCCAAGGGGTTCGGAGCTATGGCTACACCTTC. This codes for CASSQGVRSYGYTF.

V and J are TRBV28 and TRBJ2-3; the D gene is possibly TRBD2 (6 bases). This CDR3 is built from 15 residues. V gave up 3 bases and J gave up 6 bases, with 16 bases separating them. CDR1 is MDHEN, CDR2 SYDVKM, per germline. This chain's CDR3 is CASSFLRGGADTQYF. CDR3 coding DNA: TGTGCCAGCAGTTTCTTGAGGGGCGGGGCTGATACGCAGTATTTT.

This chain uses TRBV13 with TRBJ1-2, with D possibly TRBD1 on 5 matching bases. CDR1 is PRHDT, CDR2 FYEKMQ, per germline (reference sequence). This CDR3 contains 15 residues. V was pared by 0 bases and J by 6 bases, with 14 bases between. CDR3 amino acids: CASSLGGQGRDGYTF. The CDR3 nucleotides are TGTGCCAGCAGCTTAGGTGGGCAGGGAAGGGATGGCTACACCTTC.

The chain couples TRBV4-1 to TRBJ2-7; D remains ambiguous. CDR1 and CDR2 (germline): MGHRA, YSYEKL. This CDR3 spans 11 amino acids. Trimming cost V 8 bases and J 2 bases, with 7 bases left between them. This CDR3 reads CASQAAYEQYF. The CDR3 DNA reads TGCGCCAGCCAAGCAGCCTACGAGCAGTACTTC.

CDR3 nucleotide sequence: TGTGCCAGCAGTGAGGGCAGGGGACAGACCCAGTACTTC. This codes for CASSEGRGQTQYF. This chain links TRBV6-1 with TRBJ2-5; possibly TRBD1 for D (6 bases). V was clipped by 3 bases and J by 6 bases, with 11 bases between them. CDR1 is MNHNS, CDR2 SASEGT, per germline. This CDR3 is 13 amino acids long.

V usage is TRBV20-1 and J usage is TRBJ2-4, with D perhaps matching TRBD2 (7 bases). Germline-derived CDR1 and CDR2 are DFQATT and SNEGSKA (reference sequence). CDR3 length: 14 residues. With 3 bases removed from V and 1 base from J, the gap between germline ends came to 10 bases. CDR3 in DNA: TGCAGTGCTAGTGCGGGGGCGGCCAAAAACATTCAGTACTTC. Translating it yields CSASAGAAKNIQYF.

This sequence joins TRBV4-1 and TRBJ1-4; D might be TRBD1 (5 bases). Trimming stripped 4 bases from V and 5 bases from J, with 20 bases between. Per germline, CDR1 MGHRA and CDR2 YSYEKL. CDR3 length: 17 residues. CDR3 sequence: CASSPIVAPGRNEKLFF. The CDR3 bases are TGCGCCAGCAGCCCTATAGTGGCGCCGGGGCGAAATGAAAAACTGTTTTTT.

The rearrangement joins TRBV10-1 to TRBJ1-1; a weak D match, TRBD1 (6 bases). This CDR3 spans 13 amino acids. V lost 5 bases and J 4 bases, leaving 11 bases between the germline ends. Germline V gene lookup returns CDR1 WNHNN and CDR2 SYGVQD (reference sequence). The CDR3 loop is CASSSGVGTEAFF. In DNA, the CDR3 is TGCGCCAGCAGTTCAGGGGTTGGCACTGAAGCTTTCTTT.

The J gene is TRBJ2-3, the V gene TRBV2; the D is unclear. This CDR3 spans 13 amino acids. The germline CDR1 and CDR2 sequences are SNHLY and FYNNEI. The V end lost 2 bases, the J end lost 1 base, and 4 bases lay between the germline ends. The CDR3 sequence: CASSEWGTDTQYF. The CDR3 bases are TGTGCCAGCAGTGAATGGGGCACAGATACGCAGTATTTT.

The genes are TRBV28 and TRBJ2-3, with D possibly TRBD1 on 6 matching bases. Trimming cost V 8 bases and J 4 bases, with 19 bases left between them. CDR1 and CDR2 from the germline V gene are MDHEN and SYDVKM. CDR3 length: 15 residues. The CDR3 here is CASGPGHSEADTQYF. CDR3 sequence (DNA): TGTGCCAGCGGGCCGGGACACTCGGAGGCAGATACGCAGTATTTT.

The J gene is TRBJ2-3, the V gene TRBV6-2 or TRBV6-3, with 7 bases that match TRBD1. The CDR3 spans 16 residues. The trim removed 0 bases at V and 1 base at J, leaving 4 bases unmatched. Germline CDR1 reads MNHEY; CDR2 reads SVGEGT. CDR3 nucleotide sequence: TGTGCCAGCAGTTACTCGAGGGGGCCCGGCACAGATACGCAGTATTTT. Amino acid sequence: CASSYSRGPGTDTQYF.

This clone has ten or more counts. V and J are TRBV10-2 and TRBJ1-5; weak D call: TRBD1 (5 bases). Per germline, CDR1 WSHSY and CDR2 SAAADI. V was trimmed by 3 bases and J by 6 bases, leaving 18 bases between them. This CDR3 region has 16 residues. Written as DNA, the CDR3 is TGCGCCAGCAGTGATTGGGCCAGGGAGCCCGGTCAGCCCCAGCATTTT. This translates into CASSDWAREPGQPQHF.

The chain combines TRBV11-2 with TRBJ2-7; no clear D. Germline CDR1 SGHAT, CDR2 FQNNGV. The V end lost 1 base, the J end lost 2 bases, and 9 bases lay between the germline ends. This CDR3 has 14 residues. This CDR3 reads CASSLGAGTYEQYF. Here the CDR3 DNA reads TGTGCCAGCAGCTTAGGGGCAGGCACCTACGAGCAGTACTTC.

This clone showed up just once. The rearrangement links TRBV5-1 to TRBJ1-1; D gene unclear. The V end was cut by 7 bases, the J end by 3 bases, with 19 bases between. CDR3 size: 15 residues. Germline loops: CDR1 SGHRS, CDR2 YFSETQ. The CDR3 spells CASRLASGTHTEAFF. The CDR3 nucleotides are TGCGCCAGCCGTCTTGCCTCGGGCACCCACACTGAAGCTTTCTTT.

The rearrangement joins TRBV5-6 to TRBJ2-7; D not certain. The CDR3 is 13 amino acids. The V gene's germline CDR1 is SGHDT and CDR2 YYEEEE. The V gene lost 5 bases and the J gene lost 4 bases, with 13 bases spanning the gap. CDR3 sequence: CASRSYSIYEQYF. The CDR3 DNA reads as TGTGCCAGCAGATCCTACTCGATATACGAGCAGTACTTC.

The V and J genes are TRBV5-6 and TRBJ1-1; D unresolved. Per the germline V gene, CDR1 is SGHDT and CDR2 is YYEEEE. There are 13 residues in the CDR3. Trimming cost V 2 bases and J 0 bases, with 5 bases left between them. CDR3 DNA: TGTGCCAGCAGCTTCGGGCTGAACACTGAAGCTTTCTTT. Protein sequence: CASSFGLNTEAFF.

The chain joins TRBV4-2 to TRBJ1-2, with D hard to call. The V and J ends lost 0 bases and 1 base respectively, with 9 bases between them. CDR1 LGHNA and CDR2 YNFKEQ come from the germline V gene. The CDR3 totals 15 residues. In DNA, the CDR3 is TGTGCCAGCAGCCAAGAGAAGGGTTTTAACTATGGCTACACCTTC. It yields the protein CASSQEKGFNYGYTF.

The V call is TRBV25-1, the J call TRBJ2-4, with D perhaps matching TRBD1 (6 bases). Between the trimmed V and J ends, which lost 3 bases and 7 bases, there was a span of 13 bases. Germline V gene data show CDR1 as MGHDK and CDR2 as SYGVNS. The length of the CDR3 is 14 residues. The CDR3 coding sequence is TGTGCCAGCAGTGATGGTTCCAGGGGCAACATTCAGTACTTC. It is translated as CASSDGSRGNIQYF.

This chain joins TRBV5-1 and TRBJ2-1, with 7 bases lining up with TRBD2. Germline values: CDR1 SGHRS, CDR2 YFSETQ. The junction had 7 bases not matched to a gene; V was cut back by 3 bases and J by 7 bases. The CDR3 consists of 14 residues. The CDR3 nucleotides read TGCGCCAGCAGCTCAGGACTAGTATCGAATGAGCAGTTCTTC. This encodes CASSSGLVSNEQFF.

The rearrangement links TRBV5-6 to TRBJ2-5; 10 bases are a match to TRBD1. This CDR3 is built from 17 residues. V was clipped by 5 bases and J by 5 bases; unmatched bases: 15. Germline V gene sequence: CDR1 SGHDT, CDR2 YYEEEE. Written as DNA, the CDR3 is TGTGCCAGCAGTCAACACCTCTGGGGACAGGGGTCGGAGACCCAGTACTTC. Its protein product is CASSQHLWGQGSETQYF.

This clone has a handful of counts. This chain joins TRBV4-3 and TRBJ2-3; 10 nucleotides match TRBD2. The CDR3 contains 18 residues. In germline, CDR1 is LGHNA, CDR2 YSLEER. Trimming at V came to 0 bases and at J to 5 bases, leaving 11 bases not matched to a gene. Here the CDR3 DNA reads TGCGCCAGCAGCCAAGATCGAGCGGGAGGGCCCTCTGTAGATACGCAGTATTTT. Translation: CASSQDRAGGPSVDTQYF.

The rearrangement joins TRBV23-1 to TRBJ2-7, with D possibly TRBD2 on 5 matching bases. TRBV23-1 is an ORF, with its function uncertain. Trimming shortened V by 3 bases and J by 6 bases, and 18 bases separated the two germline ends. There are 15 residues in the CDR3. CDR3 protein: CASSHETAGVGEQYF. The DNA of the CDR3 is TGCGCCAGCAGTCACGAGACGGCGGGCGTCGGCGAGCAGTACTTC.